What follows is one T cell receptor beta chain and its context. While infection was still active, Seattle patients were enrolled and then followed longitudinally. This sample is part of a study of blood T cell repertoires in COVID-19. The overall study: Italy, Spain and the United States were the sources of the convalescent and acute COVID-19 samples. From T cells, B-cell-depleted T cells, or PBMCs came the material, which was cDNA or gDNA.

Source study methods: By means of reference gene primer amplification, nucleated cell counts were estimated. Here immunoSEQ multiplex PCR was the method, and the copy in TCRdb shows in-frame clones only, minus some. V, J and clone size are taken as reported in that table, and D and trimming were inferred from the DNA itself. Of over 150,000 clones listed, approximately 85% are singletons. Germline CDR1 reads SNHLY; CDR2 reads FYNNEI. The CDR3 covers 17 residues. Unmatched junction bases numbered 13, after V lost 7 bases and J lost 2 bases. The chain is built from TRBV2 and TRBJ2-5, with 10 bases that match TRBD1. Sequencing was done on a sample of peripheral blood. This TCR came from a man aged 55-75 years with COVID-19, enrolled during active disease. The CDR3 spells CASKGLRRDRGQETQYF. The CDR3 DNA sequence: TGTGCCAGCAAAGGCTTGAGGCGGGACAGGGGTCAAGAGACCCAGTACTTC.